The rows below give T cell receptor beta chains drawn from one sample of a study of blood T cell repertoires in COVID-19. Profiled with immunoSEQ multiplex PCR; TCRdb holds only in-frame clones, not every one. The data hold 49,000 or so clones, with 70% to 90% observed a single time. The sequencing input was peripheral blood. All receptors derive from a woman of 80 years or more with COVID-19, enrolled during active disease. CDR3s include the opening cysteine and the closing phenylalanine or tryptophan. The D gene is left open where the match is weak. Part of the rows lack a size; the others show once, few, many or a class for expanded clones.

clone_size | d_call | j_call | v_call | cdr3_nt | cdr3_aa
. | . | TRBJ2-7 | TRBV5-1 | TGCGCCAGCAGCTTGGTTCGGGCAGGGGCCTACGAGCAGTACTTC | CASSLVRAGAYEQYF
. | . | TRBJ2-3 | TRBV5-6 | TGTGCCACCGCCAGGGATCGGAGCACAGATACGCAGTATTTT | CATARDRSTDTQYF
. | . | TRBJ2-6 | TRBV19 | TGTGCCAGTACCAATAGACTAGGCTCTGGGGCCAACGTCCTGACTTTC | CASTNRLGSGANVLTF
few | . | TRBJ2-1 | TRBV5-1 | TGCGCCAGCAGCGATGCTTTCAGCTCCTACAATGAGCAGTTCTTC | CASSDAFSSYNEQFF
. | TRBD1 | TRBJ1-5 | TRBV6-5 | TGTGCCAGCAGCCGTGACAGGGGGACTTATCAGCCCCAGCATTTT | CASSRDRGTYQPQHF
. | TRBD1 | TRBJ1-4 | TRBV18 | TGTGCCAGCCGGACAGGTACCTTGAATGAAAAACTGTTTTTT | CASRTGTLNEKLFF
. | TRBD1 | TRBJ2-1 | TRBV24-1 | TGTGCCACCAGTAGCCAGGGGGCTCGCAATGAGCAGTTCTTC | CATSSQGARNEQFF
. | . | TRBJ1-1 | TRBV28 | TGTGCCAGCAGTTTACTCAGGGGAGAGACTGAAGCTTTCTTT | CASSLLRGETEAFF
. | TRBD1 | TRBJ1-5 | TRBV19 | TGTGCCAGTAGTACACGACAGGGAAGCCAGCCCCAGCATTTT | CASSTRQGSQPQHF
. | . | TRBJ2-2 | TRBV27 | TGTGCCAGCAGTTTAGAGGGCGGGGAGCTGTTTTTT | CASSLEGGELFF
. | TRBD2 | TRBJ2-3 | TRBV5-4 | TGTGCCAGCAGCCCTGGGACTAGCGGGGGGGCTGGTTCAGATACGCAGTATTTT | CASSPGTSGGAGSDTQYF
. | TRBD2 | TRBJ2-7 | TRBV19 | TGTGCCAGTAGGGCGGGGGGAACCTACGAGCAGTACTTC | CASRAGGTYEQYF
once | TRBD2 | TRBJ2-3 | TRBV5-4 | TGTGCCAGCAGCTTGCAACTAGCGGGAGGCACAGATACGCAGTATTTT | CASSLQLAGGTDTQYF
. | TRBD1 | TRBJ2-2 | TRBV9 | TGTGCCAGCAGCCCCCGGACAGGGTCGAACACCGGGGAGCTGTTTTTT | CASSPRTGSNTGELFF
once | . | TRBJ2-2 | TRBV19 | TGTGCCACCTCAGGGGTCCTAAACACCGGGGAGCTGTTTTTT | CATSGVLNTGELFF
. | TRBD1 | TRBJ1-1 | TRBV19 | TGTGCCAGTAGTGGGCCGGGACAGGGCGGGTACACTGAAGCTTTCTTT | CASSGPGQGGYTEAFF
. | TRBD1 | TRBJ2-5 | TRBV28 | TGTGCCAGCAGTTTGGGGCAGGGGGTCTTAGAGACCCAGTACTTC | CASSLGQGVLETQYF
. | TRBD1 | TRBJ2-2 | TRBV4-3 | TGCGCCAGCAGCCACAAAGGGGGCGGAATCGGGGAGCTGTTTTTT | CASSHKGGGIGELFF
. | . | TRBJ1-4 | TRBV7-2 | TGTGCCAGCAGCTTAGTGGGCCTGGGGGGAACTAATGAAAAACTGTTTTTT | CASSLVGLGGTNEKLFF
. | . | TRBJ1-2 | TRBV4-1 | TGCGCCAGCAGCCAAGAATCCGGGGTGAGCACCTTC | CASSQESGVSTF
. | TRBD1 | TRBJ1-1 | TRBV5-6 | TGTGCCAGCAGGGAGGGACAGTACAACACTGAAGCTTTCTTT | CASREGQYNTEAFF
. | . | TRBJ1-1 | TRBV29-1 | TGTTCTGGGGGGTTCTTTGACACTGAAGCTTTCTTT | CSGGFFDTEAFF
. | . | TRBJ2-1 | TRBV7-9 | TGTGCCAGCAGCTTAGGAGGGTATTATGAGCAGTTCTTC | CASSLGGYYEQFF
. | TRBD1 | TRBJ1-2 | TRBV6-2/TRBV6-3 | TGTGCCAGCAGTACAAACCCGGACAGGGGGAGGAGCTATGGCTACACCTTC | CASSTNPDRGRSYGYTF
. | TRBD2 | TRBJ2-5 | TRBV7-9 | TGTGCCAGCAGCTTAGGTCTCAGCGGGAGTGGCCAAGAGACCCAGTACTTC | CASSLGLSGSGQETQYF
. | . | TRBJ1-2 | TRBV9 | TGTGCCAGCAGCGTAGCTGCGGGGCAGGGAAACTACACCTTC | CASSVAAGQGNYTF
. | . | TRBJ2-7 | TRBV6-1 | TGTGCCAGCAGTGATTTGATGAACTCCCACGGGGAGCAGTACTTC | CASSDLMNSHGEQYF
. | TRBD1 | TRBJ2-4 | TRBV7-9 | TGTGCCAGCAGCTGGACAGGGGGCACCGGCAACATTCAGTACTTC | CASSWTGGTGNIQYF
. | TRBD1 | TRBJ1-4 | TRBV19 | TGTGCCAGTACCCCTAGGACAGGGACGGATGAAAAACTGTTTTTT | CASTPRTGTDEKLFF
. | . | TRBJ2-1 | TRBV5-1 | TGCGCCAGCAGCTTTATCAGGACTACTAACAATGAGCAGTTCTTC | CASSFIRTTNNEQFF
. | TRBD1 | TRBJ1-4 | TRBV5-6 | TGTGCCAGCAGCGACAGGGGTAATGAAAAACTGTTTTTT | CASSDRGNEKLFF
. | TRBD1 | TRBJ2-7 | TRBV5-1 | TGCGCCAGCAGCTTGTCGCCGGGACAGGGAGGATTCCACGAGCAGTACTTC | CASSLSPGQGGFHEQYF
few | . | TRBJ1-5 | TRBV28 | TGTGCCAGCAGTCCAACACAGGGTGGCAATCAGCCCCAGCATTTT | CASSPTQGGNQPQHF
. | TRBD2 | TRBJ2-5 | TRBV19 | TGTGCCAGTAGCAAGGGGCTAGCGGGGGGGCTGCAAGAGACCCAGTACTTC | CASSKGLAGGLQETQYF
few | TRBD1 | TRBJ2-5 | TRBV15 | TGTGCCACCAGCAGAAGCCGGGACAGGTTAAAAGAGACCCAGTACTTC | CATSRSRDRLKETQYF
. | . | TRBJ2-1 | TRBV7-2 | TGTGCCAGCAGCTTAAATGTTTGGAGGACCGACCTTTCCTACAATGAGCAGTTCTTC | CASSLNVWRTDLSYNEQFF
. | . | TRBJ1-1 | TRBV3-1/TRBV3-2 | TGTGCCAGCAGGCAGGCCACTGAAGCTTTCTTT | CASRQATEAFF
. | TRBD2 | TRBJ2-7 | TRBV28 | TGTGCCAGCAGTCCCCCGCCTAGCGGTGACTACGAGCAGTACTTC | CASSPPPSGDYEQYF
. | . | TRBJ2-1 | TRBV6-1 | TGTGCCAGCAGTGAAGGGTGGTCCGGGAATGAGCAGTTCTTC | CASSEGWSGNEQFF
. | TRBD2 | TRBJ2-1 | TRBV7-2 | TGTGCCAGCAGACCCAGCGGGAGCTTCCCCAATGAGCAGTTCTTC | CASRPSGSFPNEQFF
. | . | TRBJ1-5 | TRBV5-1 | TGCGCCAGCAGCTTGAGCGATCTCAGCAATCAGCCCCAGCATTTT | CASSLSDLSNQPQHF
few | TRBD1 | TRBJ2-7 | TRBV5-4 | TGTGCCAGCAGCCCGACAGGGGGGCATCACGAGCAGTACTTC | CASSPTGGHHEQYF